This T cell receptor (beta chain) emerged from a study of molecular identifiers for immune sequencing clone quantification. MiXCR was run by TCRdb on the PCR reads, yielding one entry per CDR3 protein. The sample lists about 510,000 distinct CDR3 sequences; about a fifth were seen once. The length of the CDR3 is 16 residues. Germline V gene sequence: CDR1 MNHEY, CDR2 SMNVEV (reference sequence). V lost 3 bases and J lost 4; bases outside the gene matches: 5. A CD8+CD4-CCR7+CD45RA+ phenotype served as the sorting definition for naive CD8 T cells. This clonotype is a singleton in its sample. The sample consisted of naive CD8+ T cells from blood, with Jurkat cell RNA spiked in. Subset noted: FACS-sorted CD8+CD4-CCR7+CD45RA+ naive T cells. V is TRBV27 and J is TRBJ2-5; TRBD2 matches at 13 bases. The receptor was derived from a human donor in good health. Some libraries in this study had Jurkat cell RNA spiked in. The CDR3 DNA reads TGTGCCAGCAGTTTCCGACTAGCGGGGGGAAGAGAGACCCAGTACTTC. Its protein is CASSFRLAGGRETQYF.